One sample yielded the 20 T cell receptor beta chains listed below, sequenced in a study of cytomegalovirus exposure and HLA in healthy donors (TCRdb year 2017). Preparation of the library involved the immunoSEQ multiplex PCR assay. For the multiplex PCR, a mixture combining 60 forward primers for TCR Vbeta segments and 13 reverse primers for TCR Jbeta segments was used. TCRdb mirrors the immuneACCESS table, restricted to in-frame sequences. Some clones are absent from its copies; in checked studies, under half trace to an unresolved V gene, and the reason for the others is unknown. In this sample the table shows 150,000 to 200,000 clones, 60% to 80% of which occur a single time. The leading ten clones occupy over 13% of the sample. Sequencing was performed on PBMCs. The receptors stem from a man aged 50 to 59 in good health and CMV-seropositive.

The genes are TRBV6-5 and TRBJ2-5; TRBD2 is a possible D gene (5 bases). There are 15 residues in the CDR3. Deletions cut 0 bases from V and 5 bases from J, with 13 bases between. The germline V gene encodes CDR1 MNHEY and CDR2 SVGAGI. The CDR3 loop is CASSYSSPTGETQYF. The DNA of the CDR3 is TGTGCCAGCAGTTACTCCTCCCCGACGGGGGAGACCCAGTACTTC.

The V and J genes are TRBV5-6 and TRBJ1-1; the D gene is possibly TRBD1 (6 bases). The CDR3 loop spans 15 amino acids. Germline-derived CDR1 and CDR2 are SGHDT and YYEEEE. Between the trimmed V and J ends, which lost 7 bases and 4 bases, there was a span of 20 bases. The DNA for the CDR3 is TGTGCCAGCCGCCGGAGGGGGGGCGGTCGCACTGAAGCTTTCTTT. This codes for CASRRRGGGRTEAFF. The full variable domain, rest sourced from reference TRBV5-6 and TRBJ1-1, is DAGVTQSPTHLIKTRGQQVTLRCSPKSGHDTVSWYQQALGQGPQFIFQYYEEEERQRGNFPDRFSGHQFPNYSSELNVNALLLGDSALYLCASRRRGGGRTEAFFGQGTRLTVV.

The J gene is TRBJ1-1, the V gene TRBV5-4; the D is unclear. In germline, CDR1 is SGHNT, CDR2 YYREEE (reference sequence). Trimming took off 2 bases at V and 3 bases at J, with 14 bases between the two ends. CDR3 length: 15 residues. CDR3 sequence reads: CASSFRGSRYTEAFF. The CDR3 DNA reads TGTGCCAGCAGCTTTAGAGGGTCTCGTTACACTGAAGCTTTCTTT.

The chain couples TRBV6-1 to TRBJ2-1; perhaps TRBD2 as D (5 bases). Germline V CDR1 and CDR2: MNHNS, SASEGT. CDR3 length equals 14 residues. Trimming took off 2 bases at V and 7 bases at J, with 12 bases between the two ends. The CDR3 spells CASSESQTGNEQFF. The CDR3 coding sequence is TGTGCCAGCAGTGAATCTCAAACGGGAAATGAGCAGTTCTTC.

The rearrangement joins TRBV9 to TRBJ2-2; a weak D match, TRBD2 (6 bases). Germline assignment: CDR1 SGDLS and CDR2 YYNGEE. The CDR3 is made up of 14 amino acids. V lost 2 bases and J lost 3, with 8 bases in between. In nucleotides, the CDR3 is TGTGCCAGCAGCGTCAGGGAGGACACCGGGGAGCTGTTTTTT. As protein: CASSVREDTGELFF.

The chain has TRBV14 and TRBJ2-7; D gene uncertain. Germline CDR1 reads SGHDN; CDR2 reads FVKESK. V was shortened by 4 bases and J by 5 bases, with 9 bases between the two germline ends. The CDR3 length is 12 residues. CDR3 residues: CASSLLSHEQYF. Here the CDR3 DNA reads TGTGCCAGCAGCCTTCTATCCCACGAGCAGTACTTC.

The CDR3 is CASSQVIPKGEGYTF. CDR3 DNA sequence: TGTGCCAGCAGCCAAGTAATCCCCAAAGGAGAAGGCTACACCTTC. The chain is built from TRBV4-2 and TRBJ1-2; D not certain. This CDR3 has 15 residues. Per the germline V gene, CDR1 is LGHNA and CDR2 is YNFKEQ. V shed 1 base and J shed 8 bases, with 17 bases lying between them.

V is TRBV19 and J is TRBJ1-5, with 10 nucleotides matching TRBD1. The CDR3 is 18 amino acids. Per germline, CDR1 LNHDA and CDR2 SQIVND (reference sequence). J gave up 1 base and V 3 bases, and 9 bases lay outside the gene matches. The CDR3 loop reads CASSMRDRGHLSNQPQHF. The CDR3 DNA reads TGTGCCAGTAGTATGAGGGACAGGGGACACCTAAGCAATCAGCCCCAGCATTTT.

The chain employs TRBV5-5 and TRBJ2-7, with a possible D match to TRBD2 (6 bases). Looked up from germline, CDR1 is SGHKS and CDR2 is YYEKEE (reference sequence). CDR3 length equals 13 residues. V lost 2 bases, J lost 5 bases, and 11 bases lay in between. The CDR3 spells CASSLTSRHEQYF. DNA of the CDR3: TGTGCCAGCAGCTTAACTAGCCGGCACGAGCAGTACTTC.

The chain carries TRBV6-1 and TRBJ2-3, with D maybe TRBD1 (5 bases). The length of the CDR3 is 15 residues. Trimming took off 6 bases at V and 2 bases at J, with 15 bases between the two ends. CDR1 and CDR2 (germline): MNHNS, SASEGT. CDR3 sequence reads: CASRLQQGTTDTQYF. The CDR3 nucleotides are TGTGCCAGCAGACTACAGCAGGGAACCACAGATACGCAGTATTTT.

This chain connects TRBV5-1 to TRBJ1-3; TRBD1 agrees at 7 bases. The CDR3 loop spans 17 amino acids. V was clipped by 3 bases and J by 2 bases; unmatched bases: 11. Germline loops: CDR1 SGHRS, CDR2 YFSETQ. The CDR3 DNA sequence: TGCGCCAGCAGCTCCGGAGGGGGCTCGATTCCTGGAAACACCATATATTTT. Its protein is CASSSGGGSIPGNTIYF. Based on the CDR3 plus reference TRBV5-1 and TRBJ1-3, the full variable domain is KAGVTQTPRYLIKTRGQQVTLSCSPISGHRSVSWYQQTPGQGLQFLFEYFSETQRNKGNFPGRFSGRQFSNSRSEMNVSTLELGDSALYLCASSSGGGSIPGNTIYFGEGSWLTVV.

In DNA form, the CDR3 reads TGTGCCAGCAGTGCCGGGGGTTCTCGCACAGATACGCAGTATTTT. This gives the protein CASSAGGSRTDTQYF. The chain is built from TRBV2 and TRBJ2-3; the D gene is possibly TRBD2 (6 bases). Trimming took off 4 bases at V and 1 base at J, with 12 bases between the two ends. The CDR3 runs 15 residues. Germline loops: CDR1 SNHLY, CDR2 FYNNEI.

The rearrangement joins TRBV5-6 to TRBJ1-2, with TRBD1 as a possible D gene (5 bases). The germline V and J ends were trimmed by 5 bases and 5 bases, with 13 bases remaining between them. From germline, CDR1 is SGHDT and CDR2 YYEEEE. This CDR3 is built from 13 residues. CDR3 sequence reads: CASRVAGTYGYTF. In DNA, the CDR3 is TGTGCCAGCAGGGTGGCAGGGACTTATGGCTACACCTTC.

The V gene is TRBV15, the J gene TRBJ1-1, with TRBD1 matching over 11 bases. Germline-derived CDR1 and CDR2 are LNHNV and YYDKDF (reference sequence). V was clipped by 0 bases and J by 5 bases; unmatched bases: 8. This CDR3 is built from 17 residues. Written as DNA, the CDR3 is TGTGCCACCAGCAGAGAAGGACAGGGGGCGCCGCGAACTGAAGCTTTCTTT. Translated, it gives CATSREGQGAPRTEAFF. Variable domain in full (rest from reference TRBV15 and TRBJ1-1): DAMVIQNPRYQVTQFGKPVTLSCSQTLNHNVMYWYQQKSSQAPKLLFHYYDKDFNNEADTPDNFQSRRPNTSFCFLDIRSPGLGDTAMYLCATSREGQGAPRTEAFFGQGTRLTVV.

The rearrangement links TRBV6-5 to TRBJ1-5; D call uncertain. The germline V gene encodes CDR1 MNHEY and CDR2 SVGAGI. V lost 6 bases to trimming and J lost 6 bases, with 9 bases between them. The CDR3 contains 12 residues. The DNA for the CDR3 is TGTGCCAGCAGCACGGCGGGTCAGCCCCAGCATTTT. Its protein is CASSTAGQPQHF.

This clone was found a few times. The V and J genes are TRBV7-3 and TRBJ1-2; 11 bases are shared with TRBD1. The CDR3 extends over 14 amino acids. V gave up 5 bases and J gave up 5 bases; unmatched junction bases: 4. CDR1 SGHTA and CDR2 FQGTGA come from the germline V gene. The CDR3 spells CASSPGQGGYGYTF. Here the CDR3 DNA reads TGTGCCAGCAGCCCGGGACAGGGGGGATATGGCTACACCTTC. The variable domain in full, with the rest retrieved from reference TRBV7-3 and TRBJ1-2, is GAGVSQTPSNKVTEKGKYVELRCDPISGHTALYWYRQSLGQGPEFLIYFQGTGAADDSGLPNDRFFAVRPEGSVSTLKIQRTERGDSAVYLCASSPGQGGYGYTFGSGTRLTVV.

A note on this clone: The same CDR3 arises from other DNA sequences in this sample as well. V and J are TRBV28 and TRBJ2-1, with D tentatively TRBD2 (5 bases). CDR3 size: 12 residues. CDR1 MDHEN and CDR2 SYDVKM come from the germline V gene. The V and J ends lost 7 bases and 6 bases respectively, with 10 bases between them. The CDR3 sequence: CASNGVRNEQFF. The DNA for the CDR3 is TGTGCCAGCAACGGGGTTCGCAATGAGCAGTTCTTC.

This chain uses TRBV10-2 with TRBJ2-5; 8 positions agree with TRBD1. The junction had 9 bases not matched to a gene; V was cut back by 5 bases and J by 4 bases. The germline V gene encodes CDR1 WSHSY and CDR2 SAAADI. This CDR3 is built from 15 residues. CDR3 sequence reads: CASSHGQGVRETQYF. The CDR3 DNA reads as TGCGCCAGCAGTCATGGACAGGGTGTCCGAGAGACCCAGTACTTC.

The CDR3 loop reads CASSQEQGRDTGELFF. CDR3 sequence (DNA): TGCGCCAGCAGCCAAGAACAGGGGCGGGACACCGGGGAGCTGTTTTTT. This chain joins TRBV4-1 and TRBJ2-2; 7 bases line up with TRBD1. The ends lost 0 bases at V and 3 bases at J; junction bases unmatched: 4. Germline V gene sequence: CDR1 MGHRA, CDR2 YSYEKL. The CDR3 has 16 amino acids.

The V gene is TRBV6-1, the J gene TRBJ1-2; a weak D match, TRBD1 (5 bases). Deletions cut 0 bases from V and 4 bases from J, with 12 bases between. The CDR3 extends over 15 amino acids. Germline CDR1 and CDR2: MNHNS and SASEGT. The CDR3 region has the DNA TGTGCCAGCAGTGAAGCTGGAGCAGGGTTCTATGGCTACACCTTC. Residues: CASSEAGAGFYGYTF.